One sample yielded the 5 T cell receptor beta chains listed below, sequenced in a study of T cell repertoires in cytomegalovirus infection. These receptors' antigens are unknown. MiXCR, applied by TCRdb to the reads, yields one record per CDR3 protein. The sample carries about 46,000 distinct CDR3 sequences, nearly 20% recorded once. The sequencing here drew on CD8+ T cells from cultured PBMCs, taken from culture after CMV antigen stimulation. These TCRs come from a human donor in good health (CMV status not recorded). Some clones in this sample may be carry-over from other donors' samples.

About this clonotype: The junction does not match germline at one end; this may be a read error. The chain is built from TRBV6-6 and TRBJ2-1, with TRBD1 as a possible D gene (5 bases). Germline CDR1 is MNHNY and CDR2 is SVGAGI (reference sequence). The CDR3 totals 12 residues. CDR3 in amino acids: CVSSYQGLREFF. CDR3 coding DNA: TGTGTCAGCAGTTACCAGGGATTAAGGGAGTTCTTC.

This clonotype was seen at least ten times. This chain joins TRBV6-5 and TRBJ2-4; 13 bases map to TRBD2. The CDR3 loop spans 16 amino acids. After removal of 6 bases from V and 0 bases from J, the junction contained 2 bases not matched to a gene. The germline V gene has CDR1 MNHEY and CDR2 SVGAGI. Written as DNA, the CDR3 is TGTGCCAGCAGGGGGACTAGCGGGAAAGCCAAAAACATTCAGTACTTC. As protein: CASRGTSGKAKNIQYF.

V is TRBV28 and J is TRBJ2-7, with 10 nucleotides matching TRBD1. CDR1 MDHEN and CDR2 SYDVKM come from the germline V gene. The CDR3 is 15 residues long. The ends lost 3 bases at V and 3 bases at J; junction bases unmatched: 5. The CDR3 coding sequence is TGTGCCAGCAGTTTTTGGGGGGACAGGGGCTACGAGCAGTACTTC. Protein sequence: CASSFWGDRGYEQYF.

The V call is TRBV30, the J call TRBJ1-5, with 7 positions matching TRBD1. J lost 2 bases, V lost 1 base, and 2 bases had no gene match. This CDR3 has 14 residues. CDR1 is GTSNPN and CDR2 is SVGIG in the germline V gene (reference sequence). CDR3 DNA: TGTGCCTGGAGTGATGACAGGGGCAATCAGCCCCAGCATTTT. Its translation: CAWSDDRGNQPQHF.

The chain links TRBV5-1 to TRBJ2-7; D is possibly TRBD1 (5 bases). CDR1 is SGHRS, CDR2 YFSETQ, per germline. The V end lost 5 bases, the J end lost 5 bases, and 17 bases lay between the germline ends. The CDR3 sequence is 14 residues long. CDR3 loop: CASRYGRVIDEQYF. The CDR3 nucleotides are TGCGCCAGCAGGTACGGCAGGGTCATCGACGAGCAGTACTTC.